This T cell receptor (beta chain) was recovered during a study of blood T cell repertoires in COVID-19. The CDR3 extends over 14 amino acids. With V trimmed by 5 bases and J by 4 bases, 4 bases remained unmatched. Germline values: CDR1 LGHNA, CDR2 YSLEER. The method was immunoSEQ multiplex PCR; TCRdb's version includes in-frame clones alone and lacks a portion of them. The sample has 35,000 to 50,000 clones, under 85% seen once. The receptor was isolated from a human donor in a cohort sampled during active COVID-19. Sequenced sample: peripheral blood. The chain recombines TRBV4-3 with TRBJ1-1, with 10 bases fitting TRBD1. The CDR3 region has the DNA TGCGCCAGCAGCTCGACAGGGGGCGGCACTGAAGCTTTCTTT. This gives the protein CASSSTGGGTEAFF.